The source of this T cell receptor (beta chain) is a study of T cells after yellow fever vaccination. TCRdb re-called the 5' RACE reads with MiXCR, one entry per CDR3 protein. The sample yields hundreds of thousands of distinct CDR3 sequences, roughly 7.5% seen once. V lost 7 bases and J lost 2, with 12 bases in between. Germline CDR1 is SGHRS and CDR2 is YFSETQ. This CDR3 has 14 amino acids. This clonotype was seen more than once but under ten times. This TCR was recovered from a man younger than 35 who received the YFV17D yellow fever vaccine. The rearrangement links TRBV5-1 to TRBJ2-2; TRBD1 might be the D (6 bases). Sequenced here: PBMCs, sampled 35 to 50 days after the first yellow fever vaccination. The CDR3 nucleotides read TGCGCCAGCGACCGGGACACAAACACCGGGGAGCTGTTTTTT. Residues: CASDRDTNTGELFF.